The sequence of this T cell receptor (beta chain) was determined in a study of cytomegalovirus exposure and HLA in healthy donors (dated 2017 in TCRdb). With respect to the entire study: A later analysis indicated that the 120 validation repertoires were generated on the platform also employed for the roughly 730 repertoires of the first cohort. The aim of the study was to test whether cataloging public T cell receptors could identify signatures of past pathogen exposure. High-throughput TCR immunosequencing, statistical association of individual TCRs with disease status, and machine learning were combined to predict cytomegalovirus infection status. Along with the approximately 700-subject first cohort, a separate validation cohort of over a hundred different subjects was used. Study-wide findings and limitations: Subsequent analysis determined that TCRs grouped into clusters in the first cohort also showed a tendency toward co-occurrence across the 90 to 150 validation repertoires, and 94% of cluster scores exceeded 0. A few of the identified cytomegalovirus-associated TCR beta chains were confirmed in vitro to be specific for cytomegalovirus antigens. All 120 or so repertoires were used to score co-occurrence in the validation cohort in a later analysis, because that analysis had no HLA typing for the cohort. According to the authors, the approach could potentially be generalized to other disease states and immunological phenotypes. A total of 164 TCR beta chains were listed by the study as associated with cytomegalovirus. The classifier was reported to diagnose cytomegalovirus status with high specificity and sensitivity in both the original and validation cohorts. Across donors, most TCR sequences were observed very rarely, whereas some public TCRs were present in many individuals.

The donors were included in the validation cohort of approximately 130 subjects, a group kept apart from the roughly 680-subject first cohort. Notes on this clone: The antigen this receptor binds is unknown. Base qualities were left out, and no much larger clone turns up one base away.

Libraries were built with the immunoSEQ multiplex PCR assay. Processing in the source paper ran as follows. To diagnose cytomegalovirus status from the catalog of TCR beta chain sequences, a statistical classification framework was built. Imported from immuneACCESS, the table was reduced by TCRdb to in-frame sequences with V and J called. These copies leave out some clones; in studies compared against another copy, an unresolved V gene accounts for under half, and the cause of the remainder is not known. V and J calls and clone size are as listed in that table; D and trimming were resolved from the DNA. In this sample the table shows about 130,000 clones, approximately 92% of which occur a single time. Together, the top ten hold roughly 9.3% of the sample. Material: PBMCs. The sequence was obtained from a woman under 30 in good health and CMV-seropositive.

CDR3 region: CASSRVGRGSQETQYF. The sequence in DNA is TGTGCCAGCAGCCGAGTGGGGCGGGGGAGTCAAGAGACCCAGTACTTC. This sequence uses TRBV5-8 and TRBJ2-5; 7 middle bases align to TRBD2. The CDR3 sequence holds 16 residues, the cysteine and phenylalanine included. The retained sequence is limited to the CDR3, 48 bases, with the frame set at the first base. Compared with germline, V lacks 4 bases and J lacks 2 bases; bases without a gene match: 11. The germline V gene specifies SGHTS as CDR1 and YDEGEE as CDR2.